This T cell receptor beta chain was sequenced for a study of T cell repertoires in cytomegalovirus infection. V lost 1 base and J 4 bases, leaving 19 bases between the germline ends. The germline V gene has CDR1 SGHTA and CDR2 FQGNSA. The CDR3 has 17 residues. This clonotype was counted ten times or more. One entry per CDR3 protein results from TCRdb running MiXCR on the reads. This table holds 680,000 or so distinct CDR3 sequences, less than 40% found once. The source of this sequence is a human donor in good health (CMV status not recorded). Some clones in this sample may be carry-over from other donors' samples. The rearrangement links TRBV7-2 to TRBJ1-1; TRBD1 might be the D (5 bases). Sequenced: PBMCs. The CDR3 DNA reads TGTGCCAGCAGCTTAGTGGGAAGGGGAAGGGTGGGCACTGAAGCTTTCTTT. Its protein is CASSLVGRGRVGTEAFF. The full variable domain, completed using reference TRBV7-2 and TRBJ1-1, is GAGVSQSPSNKVTEKGKDVELRCDPISGHTALYWYRQSLGQGLEFLIYFQGNSAPDKSGLPSDRFSAERTGGSVSTLTIQRTQQEDSAVYLCASSLVGRGRVGTEAFFGQGTRLTVV.